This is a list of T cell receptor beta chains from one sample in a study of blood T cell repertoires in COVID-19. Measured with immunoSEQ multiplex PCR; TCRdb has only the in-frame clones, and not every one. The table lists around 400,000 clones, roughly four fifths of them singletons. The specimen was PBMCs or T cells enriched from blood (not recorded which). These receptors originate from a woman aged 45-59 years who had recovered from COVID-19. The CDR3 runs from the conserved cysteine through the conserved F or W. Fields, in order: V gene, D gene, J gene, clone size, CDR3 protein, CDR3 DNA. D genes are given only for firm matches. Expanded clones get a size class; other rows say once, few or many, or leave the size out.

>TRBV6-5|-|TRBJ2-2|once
CASSYSQAQKELFF
TGTGCCAGCAGTTACTCCCAGGCACAGAAGGAGCTGTTTTTT
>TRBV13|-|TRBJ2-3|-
CASTFTYGGQDTQYF
TGTGCCAGCACCTTTACGTACGGGGGGCAGGATACGCAGTATTTT
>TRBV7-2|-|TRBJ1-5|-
CASSLVANLDNQPQHF
TGTGCCAGCAGCTTAGTAGCCAACTTGGACAATCAGCCCCAGCATTTT
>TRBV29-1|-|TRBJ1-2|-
CSVEDMGGPYGYTF
TGCAGCGTTGAGGACATGGGTGGGCCCTATGGCTACACCTTC
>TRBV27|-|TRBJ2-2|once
CASSLRGLDLNTGELFF
TGTGCCAGCAGTTTACGGGGACTGGATTTAAACACCGGGGAGCTGTTTTTT
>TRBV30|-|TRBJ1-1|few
CAWIQNRGNTEAFF
TGTGCCTGGATTCAAAATCGGGGTAACACTGAAGCTTTCTTT
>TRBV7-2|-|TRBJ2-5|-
CASSSEDRSTQYF
TGTGCCAGCAGCTCGGAAGACAGGAGCACCCAGTACTTC
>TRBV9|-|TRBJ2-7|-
CASSVGPDSSYEQYF
TGTGCCAGCAGCGTCGGGCCCGACAGCTCCTACGAGCAGTACTTC
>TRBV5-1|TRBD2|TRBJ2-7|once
CASSSIAGYEQYF
TGCGCCAGCAGCAGTATAGCGGGCTACGAGCAGTACTTC
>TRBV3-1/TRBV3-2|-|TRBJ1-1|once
CASTLSIQGNTEAFF
TGTGCCAGCACCCTATCCATACAGGGGAACACTGAAGCTTTCTTT
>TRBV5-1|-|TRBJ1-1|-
CASSSLPGNTEAFF
TGCGCCAGCAGCTCCCTCCCGGGGAACACTGAAGCTTTCTTT
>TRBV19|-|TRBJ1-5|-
CASSKLRENRSNQPQHF
TGTGCCAGTAGTAAGCTACGAGAAAATCGCAGCAATCAGCCCCAGCATTTT
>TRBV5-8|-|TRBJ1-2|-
CASSLRTTNYGYTF
TGTGCCAGCAGCCTACGGACAACTAACTATGGCTACACCTTC
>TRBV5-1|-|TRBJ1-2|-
CASSLEGGRVPYGYTF
TGCGCCAGCAGCTTGGAGGGGGGGCGGGTCCCCTATGGCTACACCTTC
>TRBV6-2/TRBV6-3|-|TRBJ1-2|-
CASSYLGTVGVNYGYTF
TGTGCCAGCAGTTACCTTGGGACTGTCGGGGTTAACTATGGCTACACCTTC
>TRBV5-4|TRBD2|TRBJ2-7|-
CASSPPSGMSYEQYF
TGTGCCAGCAGCCCGCCTAGCGGGATGTCCTACGAGCAGTACTTC
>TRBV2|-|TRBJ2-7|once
CASSEAYLFVRAEQYF
TGTGCCAGCAGTGAAGCGTACTTGTTTGTGAGGGCCGAGCAGTACTTC
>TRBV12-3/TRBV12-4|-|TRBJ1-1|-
CASSFIEDTEAFF
TGTGCCAGCAGTTTTATCGAGGACACTGAAGCTTTCTTT
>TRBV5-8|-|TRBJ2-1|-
CASSFVGRETYNEQFF
TGTGCCAGCAGCTTCGTGGGACGGGAGACCTACAATGAGCAGTTCTTC
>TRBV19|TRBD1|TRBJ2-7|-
CASSAMTGAYEQYF
TGTGCCAGTAGTGCCATGACAGGGGCCTACGAGCAGTACTTC
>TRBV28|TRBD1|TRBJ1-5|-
CASSSGQGNDNQPQHF
TGTGCCAGCAGTTCGGGACAGGGGAACGACAATCAGCCCCAGCATTTT
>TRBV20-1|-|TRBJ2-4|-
CSASTSGLFGKNIQYF
TGCAGTGCTAGTACTTCAGGGTTATTTGGCAAAAACATTCAGTACTTC
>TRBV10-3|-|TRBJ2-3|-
CAIRQGVPGDTQYF
TGTGCCATCAGACAGGGTGTACCGGGAGATACGCAGTATTTT
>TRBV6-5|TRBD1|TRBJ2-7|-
CASRPRGTVYEQYF
TGTGCCAGCAGGCCCCGAGGGACAGTTTACGAGCAGTACTTC
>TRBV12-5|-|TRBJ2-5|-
CASGFRQGGETQYF
TGTGCTAGTGGTTTCAGACAGGGAGGAGAGACCCAGTACTTC
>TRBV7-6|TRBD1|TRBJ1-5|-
CASSLAEGRGSHQPQHF
TGTGCCAGCAGCTTAGCGGAGGGCAGGGGGAGTCATCAGCCCCAGCATTTT
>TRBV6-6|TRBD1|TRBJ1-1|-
CATETTGGAGTEAFF
TGTGCCACCGAAACGACAGGGGGCGCGGGCACTGAAGCTTTCTTT
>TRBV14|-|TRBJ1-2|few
CASSQVPGGIGYTF
TGTGCCAGCAGCCAAGTCCCCGGGGGAATTGGCTACACCTTC
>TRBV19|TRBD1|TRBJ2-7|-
CASSVGTAAPEQYF
TGTGCCAGTAGTGTCGGGACAGCCGCTCCGGAGCAGTACTTC
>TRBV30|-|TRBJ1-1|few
CAWSQGTEAFF
TGTGCCTGGAGCCAGGGCACTGAAGCTTTCTTT
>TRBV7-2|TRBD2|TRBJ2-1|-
CASSLNAWTSGSSEQFF
TGTGCCAGCAGCTTAAATGCTTGGACTAGCGGGAGTAGTGAGCAGTTCTTC
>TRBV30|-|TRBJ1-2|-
CAWSVGGDGYTF
TGTGCCTGGAGTGTAGGGGGGGATGGCTACACCTTC
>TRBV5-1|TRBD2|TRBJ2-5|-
CASSPRGEETQYF
TGCGCCAGCAGCCCCCGGGGGGAAGAGACCCAGTACTTC
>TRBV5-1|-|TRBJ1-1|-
CASSLAPSGNWNTEAFF
TGCGCCAGCAGCTTGGCCCCTTCAGGGAATTGGAACACTGAAGCTTTCTTT
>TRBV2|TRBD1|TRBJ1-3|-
CASSPGTGLSGNTIYF
TGTGCCAGCAGTCCCGGGACAGGACTCTCTGGAAACACCATATATTTT
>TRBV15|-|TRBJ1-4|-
CATSRDPTPRYEKLFF
TGTGCCACCAGCAGAGATCCCACTCCTAGGTACGAAAAACTGTTTTTT
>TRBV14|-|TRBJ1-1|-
CASSQELVSMNTEAFF
TGTGCCAGCAGCCAAGAACTTGTTTCCATGAACACTGAAGCTTTCTTT
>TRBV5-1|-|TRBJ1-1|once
CASSLGGEIGFTEAFF
TGCGCCAGCAGCTTGGGGGGCGAAATAGGGTTCACTGAAGCTTTCTTT
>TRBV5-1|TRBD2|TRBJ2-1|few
CASSLGTSVRSYNEQFF
TGCGCCAGCAGCTTGGGGACTAGCGTCCGATCCTACAATGAGCAGTTCTTC
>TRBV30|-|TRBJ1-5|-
CAWSQVPNSNQPQHF
TGTGCCTGGAGTCAAGTCCCTAATAGCAATCAGCCCCAGCATTTT
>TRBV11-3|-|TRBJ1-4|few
CASSPPRRGEGGSGKLFF
TGTGCCAGCAGCCCCCCCCGGAGGGGCGAGGGGGGGAGTGGAAAACTGTTTTTT
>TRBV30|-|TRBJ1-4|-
CAWSVQGEKLFF
TGTGCCTGGAGTGTACAGGGTGAAAAACTGTTTTTT
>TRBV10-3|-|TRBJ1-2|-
CAISESGGGSGYTF
TGTGCCATCAGTGAGTCCGGGGGTGGAAGTGGCTACACCTTC
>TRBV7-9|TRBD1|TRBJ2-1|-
CASRNGQGASTEQFF
TGTGCCAGCAGAAATGGACAGGGGGCTTCCACTGAGCAGTTCTTC
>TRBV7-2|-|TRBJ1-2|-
CASTPPGVYGYTF
TGTGCCAGCACTCCTCCCGGGGTTTATGGCTACACCTTC
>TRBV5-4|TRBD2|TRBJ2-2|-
CASSPGTSGSWNTGELFF
TGTGCCAGCAGCCCCGGGACTAGCGGGAGTTGGAACACCGGGGAGCTGTTTTTT
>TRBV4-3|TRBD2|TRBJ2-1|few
CASSQDRLVAGGKYNEQFF
TGCGCCAGCAGCCAAGATAGGCTGGTAGCGGGGGGAAAATACAATGAGCAGTTCTTC
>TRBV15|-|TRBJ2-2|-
CATSTSNTGELFF
TGTGCCACCAGCACGTCGAACACCGGGGAGCTGTTTTTT
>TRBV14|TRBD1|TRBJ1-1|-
CASSQLDRVGSTEAFF
TGTGCCAGCAGCCAGCTCGACAGGGTCGGCAGCACTGAAGCTTTCTTT
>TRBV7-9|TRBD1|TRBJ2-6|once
CASNSDRARIGANVLTF
TGTGCCAGCAACTCTGACAGGGCCCGGATTGGGGCCAACGTCCTGACTTTC
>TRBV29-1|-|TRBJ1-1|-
CSVDPGELDTEAFF
TGCAGCGTTGATCCCGGGGAGTTGGACACTGAAGCTTTCTTT
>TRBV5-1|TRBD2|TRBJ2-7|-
CASSSAGGMNEQYF
TGCGCCAGCAGCTCGGCGGGGGGCATGAACGAGCAGTACTTC
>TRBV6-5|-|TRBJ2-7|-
CASSPRYEQYF
TGTGCCAGCAGTCCTAGGTACGAGCAGTACTTC
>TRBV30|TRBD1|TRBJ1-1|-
CAWSGPDRVKGAFF
TGTGCCTGGAGTGGACCCGACAGGGTAAAGGGGGCTTTCTTT